Each of the 23 T cell receptor beta chains below was sequenced from the same sample in a study of blood T cell repertoires in COVID-19. The assay was immunoSEQ multiplex PCR, and TCRdb's table has in-frame clones only and misses some. Of 160,000 or so clones in the sample, 82% were seen once. Source material: peripheral blood. The source of these receptors is a woman aged 70-85 years with acute or convalescent COVID-19.

The V call is TRBV6-5, the J call TRBJ2-7, with 7 nucleotides matching TRBD1. Trimming at V came to 2 bases and at J to 2 bases, leaving 3 bases not matched to a gene. CDR1 MNHEY and CDR2 SVGAGI come from the germline V gene. The CDR3 is made up of 14 amino acids. This CDR3 is CASSYDGQAYEQYF. Here the CDR3 DNA reads TGTGCCAGCAGTTACGATGGACAGGCCTACGAGCAGTACTTC.

DNA for the CDR3: TGTGCCAGCAGTTATCGGTCGCACTACTATGGCTACACCTTC. It codes for CASSYRSHYYGYTF. The chain uses TRBV6-6 and TRBJ1-2; D is unclear. V was pared by 3 bases and J by 3 bases, with 11 bases between. The CDR3 totals 14 residues. Germline CDR1 reads MNHNY; CDR2 reads SVGAGI (reference sequence).

V usage is TRBV4-3 and J usage is TRBJ2-7; TRBD2 matches 8 bases. Germline loops: CDR1 LGHNA, CDR2 YSLEER. J gave up 2 bases and V 0 bases, and 6 bases lay outside the gene matches. The CDR3 contains 16 residues. The CDR3: CASSQEGSGTPYEQYF. CDR3 DNA: TGCGCCAGCAGCCAAGAGGGTAGCGGGACCCCCTACGAGCAGTACTTC.

This chain connects TRBV19 to TRBJ1-1; the D gene is possibly TRBD1 (5 bases). The V end lost 5 bases, the J end lost 0 bases, and 16 bases lay between the germline ends. The CDR3 runs 16 residues. Germline V gene data show CDR1 as LNHDA and CDR2 as SQIVND (reference sequence). Here the CDR3 DNA reads TGTGCCAGTAGTCTTCAGGGCCCTCCCTTGAACACTGAAGCTTTCTTT. Translating gives CASSLQGPPLNTEAFF.

This clone was picked up one time. The chain couples TRBV5-1 to TRBJ2-2; 7 nucleotides align to TRBD1. The V gene end was trimmed by 4 bases and the J gene end by 7 bases; junction bases not matched to a gene: 13. The CDR3 contains 16 residues. The germline CDR1 and CDR2 sequences are SGHRS and YFSETQ. The CDR3: CASSQKLGGGNGELFF. The CDR3 DNA sequence: TGCGCCAGCAGCCAAAAACTAGGGGGCGGTAACGGGGAGCTGTTTTTT.

This clone was seen a handful of times. This chain links TRBV5-1 with TRBJ1-2, with 9 positions matching TRBD1. This CDR3 spans 14 amino acids. V lost 4 bases, J lost 7 bases, and 8 bases stayed unmatched. Germline values: CDR1 SGHRS, CDR2 YFSETQ. This CDR3 reads CASSEGQGGLGYTF. CDR3 sequence (DNA): TGCGCCAGCAGCGAGGGACAGGGCGGCCTTGGCTACACCTTC.

This chain connects TRBV29-1 to TRBJ1-4; D possibly corresponds to TRBD1 (6 bases). CDR1 and CDR2 (germline): SQVTM, ANQGSEA. Trimming took 6 bases from V and 6 from J, leaving 14 bases between them. This CDR3 has 13 amino acids. Here the CDR3 reads CSVRTVEYEKLFF. CDR3 nucleotides: TGCAGCGTGAGGACAGTGGAGTATGAAAAACTGTTTTTT.

In this sample, this clone turned up a few times. The J gene is TRBJ2-5, the V gene TRBV6-2 or TRBV6-3, with D hard to call. Germline assignment: CDR1 MNHEY and CDR2 SVGEGT. Trimming left V 4 bases short and J 4 bases short, with 13 bases between. This CDR3 comprises 14 residues. The CDR3 here is CASSSSLVAETQYF. As DNA, the CDR3 is TGTGCCAGCAGTTCTTCATTGGTAGCAGAGACCCAGTACTTC.

The chain uses TRBV5-1 and TRBJ2-1; D uncertain. Germline CDR1 and CDR2: SGHRS and YFSETQ. The CDR3 contains 14 residues. Trimming removed 0 bases at V and 9 bases at J, with 13 bases between. Here the CDR3 reads CASSLEVTSGEQFF. The DNA of the CDR3 is TGCGCCAGCAGCTTGGAGGTGACTTCGGGTGAGCAGTTCTTC.

Details on this clone: Other DNA sequences in the same sample also yield this CDR3. The rearrangement uses TRBV6-1 and TRBJ1-5; possible D gene TRBD1, 5 bases. Germline-derived CDR1 and CDR2 are MNHNS and SASEGT. The CDR3 covers 14 residues. V was cut by 0 bases and J by 4 bases, with 7 bases left in between. The CDR3 protein is CASSEAGGNQPQHF. Written as DNA, the CDR3 is TGTGCCAGCAGTGAAGCGGGGGGAAATCAGCCCCAGCATTTT.

This clone was observed once. V and J are TRBV5-1 and TRBJ2-7, with 9 positions matching TRBD1. The germline V gene has CDR1 SGHRS and CDR2 YFSETQ. The trim removed 4 bases at V and 7 bases at J, leaving 9 bases unmatched. The CDR3 has 14 amino acids. The CDR3, as DNA: TGCGCCAGCAGCCTCGGACAGGGGAATGAGGAGCAGTACTTC. Translated: CASSLGQGNEEQYF.

In its sample, this clone was seen a few times. The V gene is TRBV6-5, the J gene TRBJ1-2; perhaps TRBD1 as D (6 bases). The germline V gene has CDR1 MNHEY and CDR2 SVGAGI. The CDR3 length is 13 residues. Trimming cost V 7 bases and J 2 bases, with 11 bases left between them. The CDR3, as DNA: TGTGCCAGCACGACAGGATTAAACTATGGCTACACCTTC. This translates into CASTTGLNYGYTF.

The chain links TRBV6-5 to TRBJ2-1, with TRBD1 matching 7 bases. The CDR3 has 13 amino acids. With V trimmed by 7 bases and J by 8 bases, 8 bases remained unmatched. CDR1 and CDR2 from the germline V gene are MNHEY and SVGAGI. The chain's CDR3 is CASNRQGGDEQFF. CDR3 DNA sequence: TGTGCCAGCAACAGACAGGGTGGGGATGAGCAGTTCTTC.

The chain has TRBV7-2 and TRBJ2-4; weak D call: TRBD2 (6 bases). With 1 base removed from V and 6 bases from J, the gap between germline ends came to 10 bases. Germline V gene lookup returns CDR1 SGHTA and CDR2 FQGNSA. This CDR3 is 14 amino acids long. The CDR3 loop reads CASSLVPEGNIQYF. The CDR3 region has the DNA TGTGCCAGCAGCTTAGTACCGGAGGGAAACATTCAGTACTTC. Full variable domain (remainder filled in from reference TRBV7-2 and TRBJ2-4): GAGVSQSPSNKVTEKGKDVELRCDPISGHTALYWYRQSLGQGLEFLIYFQGNSAPDKSGLPSDRFSAERTGGSVSTLTIQRTQQEDSAVYLCASSLVPEGNIQYFGAGTRLSVL.

The V call is TRBV19, the J call TRBJ1-2, with TRBD1 matching 9 bases. The V gene end was trimmed by 2 bases and the J gene end by 3 bases; junction bases not matched to a gene: 7. Germline CDR1 is LNHDA and CDR2 is SQIVND (reference sequence). CDR3 length: 16 residues. Here the CDR3 DNA reads TGTGCCAGTAGTATACCCCGACAGGGGGTAGACTATGGCTACACCTTC. Its translation is CASSIPRQGVDYGYTF.

The J gene is TRBJ1-4, the V gene TRBV19; the D is unclear. V was shortened by 3 bases and J by 7 bases, with 12 bases between the two germline ends. CDR1 and CDR2 from the germline V gene are LNHDA and SQIVND (reference sequence). The CDR3 spans 14 residues. CDR3 nucleotide sequence: TGTGCCAGTAGTATCGGAACGGAGATTGAAAAACTGTTTTTT. Its translation is CASSIGTEIEKLFF.

This clone was counted once. This rearrangement joins TRBV6-5 to TRBJ2-2, with D maybe TRBD1 (6 bases). The CDR3 is made up of 14 amino acids. Germline CDR1 is MNHEY and CDR2 is SVGAGI. Trimming shortened V by 6 bases and J by 0 bases, and 8 bases separated the two germline ends. DNA of the CDR3: TGTGCCAGCAGACAGGGTGCGAACACCGGGGAGCTGTTTTTT. Protein product: CASRQGANTGELFF.

J is TRBJ2-7 and V is TRBV27, with D perhaps TRBD1 (6 bases). The CDR3 runs to 15 residues. V gave up 3 bases and J gave up 3 bases, with 15 bases separating them. Germline V gene data show CDR1 as MNHEY and CDR2 as SMNVEV (reference sequence). CDR3 protein: CASSFKQGVGYEQYF. The CDR3 DNA is TGTGCCAGCAGTTTTAAACAGGGAGTCGGCTACGAGCAGTACTTC.

The V call is TRBV19, the J call TRBJ1-5; D call uncertain. Germline loops: CDR1 LNHDA, CDR2 SQIVND (reference sequence). The CDR3 is 17 amino acids. Trimming shortened V by 3 bases and J by 2 bases, and 17 bases separated the two germline ends. CDR3 protein: CASSIGRGRVGNQPQHF. DNA of the CDR3: TGTGCCAGTAGTATCGGAAGAGGGAGGGTGGGCAATCAGCCCCAGCATTTT.

This clone was detected only once. The chain has TRBV10-3 and TRBJ2-7; 10 nucleotides align to TRBD2. The CDR3 consists of 15 residues. From germline, CDR1 is ENHRY and CDR2 SYGVKD. J was trimmed by 0 bases and V by 2 bases; bases with no gene match: 1. The chain's CDR3 is CAISEGLADSYEQYF. The CDR3, as DNA: TGTGCCATCAGTGAGGGACTAGCGGACTCCTACGAGCAGTACTTC.

CDR3 amino acids: CASSKGTGLDYEQYF. The CDR3 DNA reads as TGTGCCAGCAGCAAAGGAACAGGGCTGGACTACGAGCAGTACTTC. The chain joins TRBV21-1 to TRBJ2-7; TRBD1, the table's D call, lacks a check against the DNA. TRBV21-1 is an annotated pseudogene. CDR3 length equals 15 residues.

This chain connects TRBV27 to TRBJ1-5; TRBD1 matches at 8 bases. Per germline, CDR1 MNHEY and CDR2 SMNVEV (reference sequence). The CDR3 loop spans 16 amino acids. Losses at the gene ends were 4 bases for V and 4 bases for J; bases not matched to a gene: 9. The CDR3 is CASSSVTGEVNQPQHF. The CDR3 nucleotides are TGTGCCAGCAGTTCAGTGACAGGGGAAGTTAATCAGCCCCAGCATTTT.

The chain couples TRBV11-3 to TRBJ2-7; D is uncertain. Germline V gene data show CDR1 as SGHNT and CDR2 as YENEEA. There are 15 residues in the CDR3. Trimming took 1 base from V and 6 from J, leaving 16 bases between them. As DNA, the CDR3 is TGTGCCAGCAGCTTAGTCCCGTCCGCTGAGTCCGAGCAGTACTTC. Its protein product is CASSLVPSAESEQYF.